A selection of T cell receptor beta chains follows, all from one sample in a study of blood T cells in healthy people across ages. From the 5' RACE reads, TCRdb called clonotypes with MiXCR, one entry per CDR3 protein. The table shows approximately 730,000 distinct CDR3 sequences, with 35% to 45% occurring only once. The source material was blood. These receptors came from an older woman in good health. Both conserved end residues are part of each CDR3. A D gene is named only where the DNA matches it firmly. The listing skips clone size in some rows; elsewhere it reads once, few, many or a size class.

cdr3_aa: CAISGDSRTDTQYF
cdr3_nt: TGTGCCATCAGTGGGGACTCTCGCACAGATACGCAGTATTTT
j_call: TRBJ2-3
d_call: NA
v_call: TRBV10-3
clone_size: NA

cdr3_aa: CASRLTDMQYF
cdr3_nt: TGTGCCAGCAGGCTTACAGATATGCAGTATTTT
j_call: TRBJ2-3
d_call: NA
v_call: TRBV12-3/TRBV12-4
clone_size: NA

cdr3_aa: CASSKDRGGNEQFF
cdr3_nt: TGTGCCAGCAGTAAGGACAGGGGAGGCAATGAGCAGTTCTTC
j_call: TRBJ2-1
d_call: TRBD1
v_call: TRBV25-1
clone_size: NA

cdr3_aa: CASRPPPGQDNTGELFF
cdr3_nt: TGTGCCAGCAGACCTCCTCCGGGACAGGATAACACCGGGGAGCTGTTTTTT
j_call: TRBJ2-2
d_call: TRBD1
v_call: TRBV7-9
clone_size: NA

cdr3_aa: CASSYSGQGHTGELFF
cdr3_nt: TGTGCCAGCAGTTACTCAGGACAGGGTCACACCGGGGAGCTGTTTTTT
j_call: TRBJ2-2
d_call: TRBD1
v_call: TRBV6-2/TRBV6-3
clone_size: NA

cdr3_aa: CASSYSINSGGPSSTDTQYF
cdr3_nt: TGTGCCAGCAGTTACTCGATTAATTCAGGGGGCCCCTCTAGCACAGATACGCAGTATTTT
j_call: TRBJ2-3
d_call: TRBD1
v_call: TRBV6-5
clone_size: few

cdr3_aa: CASSSMAGGLVYNEQFF
cdr3_nt: TGCGCCAGCAGCTCAATGGCGGGAGGGCTAGTCTACAATGAGCAGTTCTTC
j_call: TRBJ2-1
d_call: TRBD2
v_call: TRBV5-1
clone_size: few

cdr3_aa: CASSYFITGVYNEQFF
cdr3_nt: TGTGCCAGCAGTTACTTCATTACAGGGGTTTACAATGAGCAGTTCTTC
j_call: TRBJ2-1
d_call: TRBD1
v_call: TRBV6-5
clone_size: NA

cdr3_aa: CGVPWDRGLGTEAFF
cdr3_nt: TGCGGCGTTCCCTGGGACAGGGGGCTGGGTACTGAAGCTTTCTTT
j_call: TRBJ1-1
d_call: TRBD1
v_call: TRBV29-1
clone_size: once

cdr3_aa: CAISASAASGGADEQFF
cdr3_nt: TGTGCCATCAGTGCGTCGGCGGCTAGCGGGGGGGCAGATGAGCAGTTCTTC
j_call: TRBJ2-1
d_call: TRBD2
v_call: TRBV10-3
clone_size: many

cdr3_aa: CASSDRLAGADTQYF
cdr3_nt: TGTGCCAGCAGCGACAGACTAGCGGGAGCAGATACGCAGTATTTT
j_call: TRBJ2-3
d_call: TRBD2
v_call: TRBV7-2
clone_size: few

cdr3_aa: CAWSVSMRGWETQYF
cdr3_nt: TGTGCCTGGAGTGTATCAATGAGGGGGTGGGAGACCCAGTACTTC
j_call: TRBJ2-5
d_call: NA
v_call: TRBV30
clone_size: few

cdr3_aa: CASSVGLADVGDTQYF
cdr3_nt: TGTGCCAGCAGCGTAGGACTAGCGGATGTGGGAGATACGCAGTATTTT
j_call: TRBJ2-3
d_call: TRBD2
v_call: TRBV9
clone_size: NA

cdr3_aa: CSVSTGVEKLFF
cdr3_nt: TGCAGCGTTTCGACAGGGGTTGAAAAACTGTTTTTT
j_call: TRBJ1-4
d_call: TRBD1
v_call: TRBV29-1
clone_size: few

cdr3_aa: CASSRLAAYNEQFF
cdr3_nt: TGTGCCAGCAGTCGTCTAGCGGCCTACAATGAGCAGTTCTTC
j_call: TRBJ2-1
d_call: TRBD2
v_call: TRBV27
clone_size: NA

cdr3_aa: CASSRRGLGGDTQYF
cdr3_nt: TGTGCCAGCTCCCGACGAGGGCTCGGAGGGGATACGCAGTATTTT
j_call: TRBJ2-3
d_call: NA
v_call: TRBV6-2/TRBV6-3
clone_size: few

cdr3_aa: CASSARQGWSNQPQHF
cdr3_nt: TGTGCCAGCAGTGCACGACAGGGATGGAGCAATCAGCCCCAGCATTTT
j_call: TRBJ1-5
d_call: TRBD1
v_call: TRBV27
clone_size: NA

cdr3_aa: CASTPQYSSYEQYF
cdr3_nt: TGTGCCAGCACTCCCCAGTATAGCTCCTACGAGCAGTACTTC
j_call: TRBJ2-7
d_call: NA
v_call: TRBV6-1
clone_size: few

cdr3_aa: CSVRGSSGGNEQFF
cdr3_nt: TGCAGCGTTAGGGGGTCTAGCGGGGGTAATGAGCAGTTCTTC
j_call: TRBJ2-1
d_call: TRBD2
v_call: TRBV29-1
clone_size: many

cdr3_aa: CSAQQDSYEQYF
cdr3_nt: TGCAGTGCTCAACAGGACTCCTACGAGCAGTACTTC
j_call: TRBJ2-7
d_call: NA
v_call: TRBV20-1
clone_size: few

cdr3_aa: CASSQDWSSSEKLFF
cdr3_nt: TGTGCCAGCAGCCAAGACTGGTCGTCGAGTGAAAAACTGTTTTTT
j_call: TRBJ1-4
d_call: NA
v_call: TRBV4-2
clone_size: NA

cdr3_aa: CASSLRGGALRDEQYF
cdr3_nt: TGCGCCAGCAGCTTGCGGGGAGGGGCCCTACGGGATGAGCAGTACTTC
j_call: TRBJ2-7
d_call: TRBD2
v_call: TRBV5-1
clone_size: NA

cdr3_aa: CSAALQGAHSSGANVLTF
cdr3_nt: TGCAGCGCTGCGTTGCAGGGGGCCCATTCCTCTGGGGCCAACGTCCTGACTTTC
j_call: TRBJ2-6
d_call: TRBD1
v_call: TRBV29-1
clone_size: many

cdr3_aa: CASSTNIGTEAFF
cdr3_nt: TGTGCCAGCAGTACCAACATCGGGACTGAAGCTTTCTTT
j_call: TRBJ1-1
d_call: NA
v_call: TRBV27
clone_size: NA

cdr3_aa: CASSPGPRNGCTF
cdr3_nt: TGTGCCAGCAGTCCAGGGCCAAGGAATGGCTGCACCTTC
j_call: TRBJ1-2
d_call: NA
v_call: TRBV2
clone_size: once

cdr3_aa: CASSQVGDSLAEQYF
cdr3_nt: TGTGCCAGCAGCCAAGTGGGGGATAGCTTAGCCGAGCAGTACTTC
j_call: TRBJ2-7
d_call: NA
v_call: TRBV3-1
clone_size: few

cdr3_aa: CASSLASSYEQYF
cdr3_nt: TGTGCCAGCAGCTTAGCGAGCTCCTACGAGCAGTACTTC
j_call: TRBJ2-7
d_call: NA
v_call: TRBV5-1
clone_size: many

cdr3_aa: CASSDRGGAHNEQFF
cdr3_nt: TGTGCCAGCTCCGATCGGGGGGGGGCCCACAATGAGCAGTTCTTC
j_call: TRBJ2-1
d_call: TRBD2
v_call: TRBV7-9
clone_size: few

cdr3_aa: CSASHRPAARSTLHF
cdr3_nt: TGCAGTGCTAGTCACCGGCCGGCGGCCCGGAGCACCCTCCACTTT
j_call: TRBJ1-6
d_call: NA
v_call: TRBV20-1
clone_size: NA

cdr3_aa: CASSLTGRGVTGELFF
cdr3_nt: TGTGCCAGCAGCTTAACAGGCAGGGGAGTCACCGGGGAGCTGTTTTTT
j_call: TRBJ2-2
d_call: NA
v_call: TRBV7-3
clone_size: NA

cdr3_aa: CASRPLVAVKSYEQYF
cdr3_nt: TGTGCCAGCAGGCCCTTGGTAGCGGTAAAGAGCTACGAGCAGTACTTC
j_call: TRBJ2-7
d_call: NA
v_call: TRBV5-5
clone_size: NA

cdr3_aa: CSAPPPNREDYNEQFF
cdr3_nt: TGCAGTGCCCCTCCCCCAAATCGGGAGGACTACAATGAGCAGTTCTTC
j_call: TRBJ2-1
d_call: TRBD2
v_call: TRBV20-1
clone_size: NA

cdr3_aa: CASSPTPGGKNIQYF
cdr3_nt: TGTGCCAGCAGTCCCACCCCGGGGGGCAAAAACATTCAGTACTTC
j_call: TRBJ2-4
d_call: TRBD2
v_call: TRBV2
clone_size: NA

cdr3_aa: CASSLQGGDEQYF
cdr3_nt: TGTGCCAGCTCACTACAGGGGGGTGACGAGCAGTACTTC
j_call: TRBJ2-7
d_call: TRBD1
v_call: TRBV18
clone_size: few

cdr3_aa: CASNFSGTGGSGANVLTF
cdr3_nt: TGTGCCAGCAACTTCTCCGGGACAGGGGGCTCTGGGGCCAACGTCCTGACTTTC
j_call: TRBJ2-6
d_call: TRBD1
v_call: TRBV7-9
clone_size: NA

cdr3_aa: CASSLARLDNEQYF
cdr3_nt: TGTGCCAGCAGCTTAGCGCGTCTGGACAATGAGCAGTACTTC
j_call: TRBJ2-5
d_call: NA
v_call: TRBV7-2
clone_size: NA

cdr3_aa: CAISESLAATSTDTQYF
cdr3_nt: TGTGCCATCAGTGAGTCGCTAGCGGCGACTAGCACAGATACGCAGTATTTT
j_call: TRBJ2-3
d_call: TRBD2
v_call: TRBV10-3
clone_size: NA

cdr3_aa: CASSPQEPSYNERYF
cdr3_nt: TGTGCCAGCTCACCACAGGAACCCTCCTACAATGAGCGGTACTTC
j_call: TRBJ2-1
d_call: NA
v_call: TRBV18
clone_size: NA

cdr3_aa: CAGSLARETQYF
cdr3_nt: TGTGCCGGCAGCTTAGCCCGAGAGACCCAGTACTTC
j_call: TRBJ2-5
d_call: NA
v_call: TRBV7-8
clone_size: NA

cdr3_aa: CASSQGQSSYGYTF
cdr3_nt: TGTGCCAGCAGCCAAGGACAGAGCTCCTATGGCTACACCTTC
j_call: TRBJ1-2
d_call: NA
v_call: TRBV3-1
clone_size: NA

cdr3_aa: CASNLGTVNTEAFF
cdr3_nt: TGTGCCAGCAACTTGGGGACCGTAAACACTGAAGCTTTCTTT
j_call: TRBJ1-1
d_call: NA
v_call: TRBV12-3/TRBV12-4
clone_size: few

cdr3_aa: CSAIALLGGSYGYTF
cdr3_nt: TGCAGTGCCATCGCCCTACTTGGGGGGAGCTATGGCTACACCTTC
j_call: TRBJ1-2
d_call: NA
v_call: TRBV20-1
clone_size: NA

cdr3_aa: CASSLSRGFYEQYF
cdr3_nt: TGTGCCAGCAGTTTATCCCGGGGATTCTACGAGCAGTACTTC
j_call: TRBJ2-7
d_call: NA
v_call: TRBV27
clone_size: few

cdr3_aa: CSARGSGTSGGAGKYNEQFF
cdr3_nt: TGCAGTGCTAGAGGGTCCGGGACTAGCGGGGGGGCGGGGAAGTACAATGAGCAGTTCTTC
j_call: TRBJ2-1
d_call: TRBD2
v_call: TRBV20-1
clone_size: few

cdr3_aa: CASTDSAGARWNIQYF
cdr3_nt: TGTGCCAGCACCGACTCAGCGGGGGCGCGGTGGAACATTCAGTACTTC
j_call: TRBJ2-4
d_call: TRBD2
v_call: TRBV7-2
clone_size: NA

cdr3_aa: CASGSYNEQFF
cdr3_nt: TGTGCCAGCGGGTCCTACAATGAGCAGTTCTTC
j_call: TRBJ2-1
d_call: NA
v_call: TRBV7-9
clone_size: few

cdr3_aa: CASSKDMRREQYF
cdr3_nt: TGTGCCAGCAGCAAAGATATGAGGCGGGAGCAGTACTTC
j_call: TRBJ2-4
d_call: NA
v_call: TRBV21-1
clone_size: NA

cdr3_aa: CATSDSRGQRFGTQYF
cdr3_nt: TGTGCCACCAGTGACTCTAGGGGACAGCGGTTCGGGACCCAGTACTTC
j_call: TRBJ2-5
d_call: TRBD1
v_call: TRBV24-1
clone_size: few

cdr3_aa: CASSFTGDGAEAFF
cdr3_nt: TGCGCCAGCAGCTTTACAGGGGATGGAGCTGAAGCTTTCTTT
j_call: TRBJ1-1
d_call: TRBD1
v_call: TRBV5-1
clone_size: NA

cdr3_aa: CASSLPLGRGEDGETQYF
cdr3_nt: TGTGCCAGCAGTTTGCCCCTCGGTCGGGGGGAAGATGGAGAGACCCAGTACTTC
j_call: TRBJ2-5
d_call: TRBD2
v_call: TRBV28
clone_size: NA

cdr3_aa: CASSPEGQNKETQYF
cdr3_nt: TGTGCCAGCAGCCCAGAGGGACAGAATAAAGAGACCCAGTACTTC
j_call: TRBJ2-5
d_call: TRBD1
v_call: TRBV9
clone_size: NA